These 10 T cell receptor beta chains came from one sample sequenced in a study of control samples from healthy donors and cancer patients. The protocol was immunoSEQ multiplex PCR, while the TCRdb copy is restricted to in-frame clones and leaves out a portion. This table has approximately 100,000 clones, more than 85% appearing once. Sequencing input: blood. Every receptor here comes from a woman in her fifties or sixties in good health.

The chain recombines TRBV24-1 with TRBJ2-2; D may match TRBD1 or TRBD2 (6 bases each). CDR1 is KGHDR, CDR2 SFDVKD, per germline. V was clipped by 4 bases and J by 6 bases, with 20 bases between them. This CDR3 is built from 17 residues. Here the CDR3 reads CATSDPRPQGLSGELFF. The DNA of the CDR3 is TGTGCCACCAGTGACCCTCGGCCACAGGGACTCTCCGGGGAGCTGTTTTTT.

The chain has TRBV29-1 and TRBJ2-1; 8 nucleotides agree with TRBD2. Trimming removed 4 bases from V and 7 bases from J; junction bases left unmatched: 3. Germline V gene lookup returns CDR1 SQVTM and CDR2 ANQGSEA. The CDR3 totals 12 residues. Here the CDR3 reads CSVGAGGNEQFF. CDR3 nucleotide sequence: TGCAGCGTTGGCGCGGGAGGTAATGAGCAGTTCTTC.

This clone was recorded a few times. The chain employs TRBV10-3 and TRBJ1-6; possible D gene TRBD1, 5 bases. Per germline, CDR1 ENHRY and CDR2 SYGVKD. The CDR3 runs 14 residues. V lost 2 bases to trimming and J lost 6 bases, with 8 bases between them. The CDR3 sequence: CAISERGVNSPLHF. The CDR3 region has the DNA TGTGCCATCAGTGAGAGAGGGGTTAATTCACCCCTCCACTTT.

The CDR3 loop reads CASSGKRVDTGELFF. In nucleotides, the CDR3 is TGTGCCAGCAGCGGAAAGCGGGTAGACACCGGGGAGCTGTTTTTT. The chain recombines TRBV9 with TRBJ2-2, with D perhaps TRBD2 (6 bases). This CDR3 region has 15 residues. The ends were cut back, 3 bases at V and 3 bases at J, with 12 bases in the middle. Germline loops: CDR1 SGDLS, CDR2 YYNGEE.

This clone showed up just once. The rearrangement joins TRBV10-3 to TRBJ1-2, with TRBD1 matching 8 bases. There are 15 residues in the CDR3. The junction had 10 bases not matched to a gene; V was cut back by 6 bases and J by 4 bases. CDR1 ENHRY and CDR2 SYGVKD come from the germline V gene. CDR3 sequence: CAIRPSGTGLYGYTF. CDR3 in DNA: TGTGCCATCAGACCCTCCGGGACAGGACTCTATGGCTACACCTTC.

The V call is TRBV4-1, the J call TRBJ1-2; the D is unclear. The CDR3 is made up of 14 amino acids. The V gene lost 1 base and the J gene lost 2 bases, with 8 bases spanning the gap. Germline loops: CDR1 MGHRA, CDR2 YSYEKL. The CDR3 here is CASSQAGKNYGYTF. In DNA form, the CDR3 reads TGCGCCAGCAGCCAAGCCGGGAAGAACTATGGCTACACCTTC.

The chain uses TRBV19 and TRBJ1-5; 12 nucleotides match TRBD1. Per the germline V gene, CDR1 is LNHDA and CDR2 is SQIVND (reference sequence). CDR3 length equals 14 residues. V dropped 5 bases and J dropped 15; count of bases not matched to a gene: 11. CDR3 loop: CASSDPGQGAGWHF. The CDR3 coding sequence is TGTGCCAGTAGTGACCCGGGACAGGGGGCGGGGTGGCATTTT.

This clone appeared once. This rearrangement joins TRBV30 to TRBJ1-2, with a tentative D call TRBD1 (5 bases). Germline CDR1 and CDR2: GTSNPN and SVGIG (reference sequence). This CDR3 is built from 15 residues. V was shortened by 0 bases and J by 6 bases, with 17 bases between the two germline ends. The DNA for the CDR3 is TGTGCCTGGAGTGTACTTTCAGGGTTATCCCATGGCTACACCTTC. Translated: CAWSVLSGLSHGYTF.

The genes are TRBV7-3 and TRBJ2-3, with D perhaps being TRBD1 or TRBD2 (5 bases each). V was shortened by 4 bases and J by 4 bases, with 18 bases between the two germline ends. Germline V gene sequence: CDR1 SGHTA, CDR2 FQGTGA. The CDR3 consists of 16 residues. The CDR3 is CASSSEGRLVADTQYF. The CDR3 DNA reads as TGTGCCAGCAGCTCTGAGGGGCGTTTAGTGGCAGATACGCAGTATTTT.

This clone was seen more than once but under ten times. The gene calls are TRBV4-3 and TRBJ2-2, with unresolved D. V lost 4 bases and J lost 3, with 9 bases in between. The CDR3 consists of 14 residues. The germline V gene encodes CDR1 LGHNA and CDR2 YSLEER. CDR3 nucleotides: TGCGCCAGCAGCCCCTCTACCTACACCGGGGAGCTGTTTTTT. Translation: CASSPSTYTGELFF.